Listed here are 3 T cell receptor beta chains from one sample, sequenced in a study of early T cells in non-severe SARS-CoV-2 infection. TCRdb re-analysed the 5' RACE reads in MiXCR, keeping a single row per CDR3 protein. The sample yields roughly 35,000 distinct CDR3 sequences, approximately 7% seen once. The material sequenced was whole blood. All receptors come from an adult who was a healthcare worker with PCR-confirmed SARS-CoV-2 infection or an uninfected control (not recorded which).

This clonotype was observed a few times. The rearrangement uses TRBV20-1 and TRBJ2-7; 8 bases map to TRBD2. The CDR3 covers 14 residues. Per germline, CDR1 DFQATT and CDR2 SNEGSKA (reference sequence). V gave up 6 bases and J gave up 0 bases; unmatched junction bases: 7. The CDR3 sequence: CSATHSGTSYEQYF. For the CDR3, the DNA is TGCAGTGCGACCCATAGCGGGACCTCCTACGAGCAGTACTTC.

This clonotype has ten or more counts. The CDR3 sequence is CASSSSTDSYNSPLHF. The CDR3, as DNA: TGTGCCAGCAGTTCCAGCACCGACAGCTATAATTCACCCCTCCACTTT. J is TRBJ1-6 and V is TRBV12-3 or TRBV12-4; TRBD1 is a possible D gene (5 bases). With 4 bases removed from V and 3 bases from J, the gap between germline ends came to 13 bases. This CDR3 contains 16 residues.

This clonotype was seen at least ten times. The chain couples TRBV5-4 to TRBJ2-7; D remains unclear. CDR3 size: 13 residues. Trimming shortened V by 2 bases and J by 1 base, and 7 bases separated the two germline ends. Per the germline V gene, CDR1 is SGHNT and CDR2 is YYREEE (reference sequence). In nucleotides, the CDR3 is TGTGCCAGCAGCTTACGCGGTTCCTACGAGCAGTACTTC. Its protein product is CASSLRGSYEQYF. Combining the CDR3 with reference TRBV5-4 and TRBJ2-7 gives the whole variable domain ETGVTQSPTHLIKTRGQQVTLRCSSQSGHNTVSWYQQALGQGPQFIFQYYREEENGRGNFPPRFSGLQFPNYSSELNVNALELDDSALYLCASSLRGSYEQYFGPGTRLTVT.